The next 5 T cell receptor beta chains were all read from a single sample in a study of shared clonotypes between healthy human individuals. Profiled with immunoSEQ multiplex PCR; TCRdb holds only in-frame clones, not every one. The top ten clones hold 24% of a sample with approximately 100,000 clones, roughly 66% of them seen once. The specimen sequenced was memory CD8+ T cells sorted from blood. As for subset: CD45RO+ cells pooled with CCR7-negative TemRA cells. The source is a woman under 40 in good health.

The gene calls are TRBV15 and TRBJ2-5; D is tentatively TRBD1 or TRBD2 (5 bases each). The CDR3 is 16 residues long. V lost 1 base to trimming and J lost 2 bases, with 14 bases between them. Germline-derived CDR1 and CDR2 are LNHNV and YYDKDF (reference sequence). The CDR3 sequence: CATSRGREGTQETQYF. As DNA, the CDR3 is TGTGCCACCAGCAGAGGGCGAGAAGGGACGCAAGAGACCCAGTACTTC.

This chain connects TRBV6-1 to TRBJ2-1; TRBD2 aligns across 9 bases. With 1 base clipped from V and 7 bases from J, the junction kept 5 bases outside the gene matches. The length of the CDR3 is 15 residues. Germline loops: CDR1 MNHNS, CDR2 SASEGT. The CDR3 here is CASSEELAGSNEQFF. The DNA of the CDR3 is TGTGCCAGCAGTGAAGAACTAGCGGGTTCTAATGAGCAGTTCTTC.

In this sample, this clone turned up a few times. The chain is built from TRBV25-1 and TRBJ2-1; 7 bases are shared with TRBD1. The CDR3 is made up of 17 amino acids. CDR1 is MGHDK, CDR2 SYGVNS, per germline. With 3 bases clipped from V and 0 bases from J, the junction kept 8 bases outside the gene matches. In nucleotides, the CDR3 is TGTGCCAGCAGTGACCAGGGACAGCCAAACTCCTACAATGAGCAGTTCTTC. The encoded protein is CASSDQGQPNSYNEQFF.

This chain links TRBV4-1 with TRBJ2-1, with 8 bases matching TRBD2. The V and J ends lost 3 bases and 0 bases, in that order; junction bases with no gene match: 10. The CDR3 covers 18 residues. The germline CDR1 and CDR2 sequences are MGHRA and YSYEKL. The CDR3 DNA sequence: TGCGCCAGCAGCCAGTTCGCGGTACTAGCGGACTCCTACAATGAGCAGTTCTTC. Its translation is CASSQFAVLADSYNEQFF.

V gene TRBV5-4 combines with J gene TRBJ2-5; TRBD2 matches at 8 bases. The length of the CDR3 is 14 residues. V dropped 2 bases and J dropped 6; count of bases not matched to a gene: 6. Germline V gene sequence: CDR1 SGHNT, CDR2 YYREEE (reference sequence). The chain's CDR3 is CASSFRGGIKTQYF. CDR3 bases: TGTGCCAGCAGCTTTCGGGGGGGCATCAAGACCCAGTACTTC.